One and the same sample provided the 17 T cell receptor beta chains below, sequenced in a study of graft-versus-host responses after intestinal transplantation. The repertoire was sequenced with immunoSEQ multiplex PCR; TCRdb's copy has only in-frame clones and lacks some. The sample shows roughly 75,000 clones, about nine tenths of them seen only once. No antigen is known for these receptors. The sample consisted of unstimulated CD4+ T cells sorted from spleen or lymph node cells, taken before intestinal transplant. The receptors derive from a human donor who received an intestinal transplant.

This chain links TRBV7-8 with TRBJ1-5; D not resolved. CDR1 is SGHVS, CDR2 FQNEAQ, per germline. The V end was cut by 0 bases, the J end by 1 base, with 10 bases between. The CDR3 runs to 16 residues. CDR3 nucleotides: TGTGCCAGCAGCTTAGCGACGGGAAGCAGCAATCAGCCCCAGCATTTT. Its translation: CASSLATGSSNQPQHF.

The gene calls are TRBV7-2 and TRBJ2-1; D is uncertain. Germline V CDR1 and CDR2: SGHTA, FQGNSA. V was pared by 1 base and J by 2 bases, with 9 bases between. The CDR3 is 15 amino acids. The CDR3: CASSLGRQTYNEQFF. Here the CDR3 DNA reads TGTGCCAGCAGCTTAGGACGACAAACCTACAATGAGCAGTTCTTC.

The rearrangement joins TRBV7-2 to TRBJ2-7; 10 bases line up with TRBD1. V lost 6 bases and J lost 6; bases outside the gene matches: 5. Germline V lookup: CDR1 SGHTA, CDR2 FQGNSA. This CDR3 comprises 13 residues. The CDR3 nucleotides read TGTGCCAGCAGGTCTGGACAGGGGGGCGAGCAGTACTTC. It specifies CASRSGQGGEQYF.

This clone was seen once. The genes are TRBV2 and TRBJ2-7; 12 nucleotides match TRBD2. Losses at the gene ends were 6 bases for V and 6 bases for J; bases not matched to a gene: 9. There are 15 residues in the CDR3. CDR1 is SNHLY, CDR2 FYNNEI, per germline. The CDR3 reads CASRDSSGGAGEQYF. CDR3 nucleotide sequence: TGTGCCAGCAGGGATTCTAGCGGGGGGGCCGGCGAGCAGTACTTC.

The chain combines TRBV6-4 with TRBJ2-1, with D possibly TRBD2 on 7 matching bases. Germline V gene lookup returns CDR1 MRHNA and CDR2 SNTAGT. The CDR3 is made up of 15 amino acids. V dropped 8 bases and J dropped 5 bases, with 19 bases sitting between them. The CDR3 is CASGQSGGRDNEQFF. CDR3 DNA sequence: TGTGCCAGCGGCCAATCGGGGGGCCGGGACAATGAGCAGTTCTTC.

CDR3 loop: CASSVEPLSGGYNEQFF. The CDR3 coding sequence is TGTGCCAGCAGCGTAGAACCCCTCAGCGGGGGGTACAATGAGCAGTTCTTC. The chain has TRBV9 and TRBJ2-1; 9 bases agree with TRBD2. The CDR3 contains 17 residues. V gave up 0 bases and J gave up 4 bases; unmatched junction bases: 8. Germline values: CDR1 SGDLS, CDR2 YYNGEE.

As for this clone: At one end the junction does not follow the germline gene, possibly because of a read error. The V gene is TRBV4-3, the J gene TRBJ2-1; 13 bases match TRBD2. The CDR3 consists of 16 residues. CDR1 and CDR2 from the germline V gene are LGHNA and YSLEER. Written as DNA, the CDR3 is TGCGCCAGCAGCTACGTATCCGGGACTAGCGGGGTCGAGCTGTTCTTC. Translation gives CASSYVSGTSGVELFF.

The DNA of the CDR3 is TGTGCCAGCAGCCCAGGTGTAGGGACCCAGTACTTC. This sequence encodes CASSPGVGTQYF. The rearrangement uses TRBV11-2 and TRBJ2-5, with D unresolved. This CDR3 spans 12 amino acids. Trimming removed 5 bases from V and 7 bases from J, with 11 bases in between. The germline CDR1 and CDR2 sequences are SGHAT and FQNNGV.

The chain employs TRBV30 and TRBJ2-1; tentatively, D is TRBD2 (5 bases). This CDR3 contains 12 residues. V lost 8 bases and J 5 bases, leaving 13 bases between the germline ends. Germline CDR1 GTSNPN, CDR2 SVGIG (reference sequence). CDR3 nucleotides: TGTGCCCGAAAGACTACCCACAATGAGCAGTTCTTC. Encoded protein: CARKTTHNEQFF.

The gene calls are TRBV5-1 and TRBJ2-7; 8 bases line up with TRBD1. Germline V lookup: CDR1 SGHRS, CDR2 YFSETQ. With 4 bases clipped from V and 4 bases from J, the junction kept 10 bases outside the gene matches. This CDR3 contains 15 residues. The CDR3 protein is CASSDSMDRAYEQYF. In nucleotides, the CDR3 is TGCGCCAGCAGCGACTCGATGGACAGGGCGTACGAGCAGTACTTC.

The V call is TRBV2, the J call TRBJ1-1; no clear D gene. The CDR3 contains 14 residues. V dropped 7 bases and J dropped 0 bases, with 12 bases sitting between them. Germline V gene lookup returns CDR1 SNHLY and CDR2 FYNNEI. CDR3: CASTSRSMNTEAFF. The CDR3, as DNA: TGTGCCAGCACTTCCAGATCCATGAACACTGAAGCTTTCTTT.

The chain employs TRBV7-8 and TRBJ1-1, with D possibly being TRBD1 (6 bases). Trimming shortened V by 0 bases and J by 4 bases, and 12 bases separated the two germline ends. The CDR3 loop spans 15 amino acids. The germline gives CDR1 SGHVS, CDR2 FQNEAQ. The CDR3 bases are TGTGCCAGCAGCTTAGCCTTAACAGGGCCCACTGAAGCTTTCTTT. Translating it yields CASSLALTGPTEAFF.

V usage is TRBV7-2 and J usage is TRBJ2-7; TRBD1 agrees at 10 bases. V lost 3 bases, J lost 5 bases, and 4 bases stayed unmatched. This CDR3 has 14 residues. Looked up from germline, CDR1 is SGHTA and CDR2 is FQGNSA. CDR3 in amino acids: CASSFRDRGHEQYF. CDR3 DNA sequence: TGTGCCAGCAGCTTCCGGGACAGGGGCCACGAGCAGTACTTC.

This clone occurred once. DNA of the CDR3: TGTGCCAGTAGTCCAAATGGGGCCCAGGGTCTAGGTGGAAACACCATATATTTT. The encoded protein is CASSPNGAQGLGGNTIYF. V and J are TRBV19 and TRBJ1-3; D might be TRBD1 (5 bases). Germline values: CDR1 LNHDA, CDR2 SQIVND (reference sequence). The V gene lost 5 bases and the J gene lost 3 bases, with 23 bases spanning the gap. The CDR3 covers 18 residues.

This clone is a singleton in its sample. This chain joins TRBV18 and TRBJ1-1; possibly TRBD1 for D (6 bases). V was shortened by 4 bases and J by 1 base, with 7 bases between the two germline ends. This CDR3 is 13 amino acids long. Germline V lookup: CDR1 KGHSH, CDR2 LQKENI. DNA for the CDR3: TGTGCCAGCTCACAACAGGGGAACACTGAAGCTTTCTTT. Translated: CASSQQGNTEAFF. Full variable domain (missing parts from reference TRBV18 and TRBJ1-1): NAGVMQNPRHLVRRRGQEARLRCSPMKGHSHVYWYRQLPEEGLKFMVYLQKENIIDESGMPKERFSAEFPKEGPSILRIQQVVRGDSAAYFCASSQQGNTEAFFGQGTRLTVV.

The rearrangement joins TRBV10-2 to TRBJ1-5, with 7 bases identical to TRBD1. Germline V lookup: CDR1 WSHSY, CDR2 SAAADI. Losses at the gene ends were 8 bases for V and 7 bases for J; bases not matched to a gene: 14. The CDR3 covers 15 residues. DNA of the CDR3: TGCGCCAGCGCGACAGGGAGAGGTCAGGGACAGCCCCAGCATTTT. It is translated as CASATGRGQGQPQHF.

The rearrangement links TRBV4-3 to TRBJ1-3, with D unclear. There are 16 residues in the CDR3. Trimming took off 1 base at V and 5 bases at J, with 15 bases between the two ends. CDR1 is LGHNA, CDR2 YSLEER, per germline. CDR3 amino acids: CASSQAEVGVRNTIYF. CDR3 nucleotide sequence: TGCGCCAGCAGCCAAGCGGAGGTTGGGGTGAGAAACACCATATATTTT.